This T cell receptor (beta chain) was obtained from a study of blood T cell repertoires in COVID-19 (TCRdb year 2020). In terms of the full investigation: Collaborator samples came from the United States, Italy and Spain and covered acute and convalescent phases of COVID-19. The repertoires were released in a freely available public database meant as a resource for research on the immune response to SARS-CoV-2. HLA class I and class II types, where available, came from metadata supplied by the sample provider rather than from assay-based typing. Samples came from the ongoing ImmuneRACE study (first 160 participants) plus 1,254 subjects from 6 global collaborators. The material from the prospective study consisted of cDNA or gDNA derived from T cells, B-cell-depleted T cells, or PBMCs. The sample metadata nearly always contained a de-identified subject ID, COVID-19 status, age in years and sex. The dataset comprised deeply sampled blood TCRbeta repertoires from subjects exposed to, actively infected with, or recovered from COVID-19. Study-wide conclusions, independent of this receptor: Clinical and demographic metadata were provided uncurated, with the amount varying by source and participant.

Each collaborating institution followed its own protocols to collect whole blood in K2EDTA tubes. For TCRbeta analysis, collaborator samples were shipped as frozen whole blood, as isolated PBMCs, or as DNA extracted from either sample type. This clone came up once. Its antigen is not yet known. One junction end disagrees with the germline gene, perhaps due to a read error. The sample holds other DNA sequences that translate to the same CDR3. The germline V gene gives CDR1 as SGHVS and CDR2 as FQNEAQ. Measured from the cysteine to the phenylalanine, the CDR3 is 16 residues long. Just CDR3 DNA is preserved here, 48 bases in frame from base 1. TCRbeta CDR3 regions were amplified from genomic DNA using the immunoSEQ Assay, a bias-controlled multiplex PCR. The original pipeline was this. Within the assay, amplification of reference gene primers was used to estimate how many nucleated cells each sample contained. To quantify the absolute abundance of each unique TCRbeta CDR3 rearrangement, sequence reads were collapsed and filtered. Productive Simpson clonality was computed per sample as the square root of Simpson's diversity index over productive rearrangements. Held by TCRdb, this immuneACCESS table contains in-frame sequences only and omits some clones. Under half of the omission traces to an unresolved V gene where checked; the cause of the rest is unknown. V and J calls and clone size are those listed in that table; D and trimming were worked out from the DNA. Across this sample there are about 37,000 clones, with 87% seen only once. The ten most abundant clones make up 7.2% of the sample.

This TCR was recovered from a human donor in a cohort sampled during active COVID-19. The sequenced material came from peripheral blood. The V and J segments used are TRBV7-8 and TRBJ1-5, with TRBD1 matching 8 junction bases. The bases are TGTGCCAGCAGCCCCCGCGGACAGGGAGGCAATCAGCCTCAGCATTTT. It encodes CASSPRGQGGNQPQHF.